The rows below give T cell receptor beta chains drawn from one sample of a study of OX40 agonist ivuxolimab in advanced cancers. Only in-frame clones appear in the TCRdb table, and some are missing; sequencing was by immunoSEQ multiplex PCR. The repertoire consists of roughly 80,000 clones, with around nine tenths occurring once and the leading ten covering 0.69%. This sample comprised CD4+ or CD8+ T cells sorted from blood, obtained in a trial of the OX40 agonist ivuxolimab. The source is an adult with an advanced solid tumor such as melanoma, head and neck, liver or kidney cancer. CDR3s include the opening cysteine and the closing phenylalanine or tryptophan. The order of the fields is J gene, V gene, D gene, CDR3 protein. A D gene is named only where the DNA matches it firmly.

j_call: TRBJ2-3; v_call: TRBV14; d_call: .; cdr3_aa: CASSQSGTDTQYF
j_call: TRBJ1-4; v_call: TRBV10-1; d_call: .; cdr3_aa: CASKCGESTNEKLFF
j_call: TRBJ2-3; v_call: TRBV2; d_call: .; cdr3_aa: CASSFSNRDTQYF
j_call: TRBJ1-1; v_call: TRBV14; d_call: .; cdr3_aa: CASSRQDGTEAFF
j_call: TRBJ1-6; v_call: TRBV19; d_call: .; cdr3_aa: CASSMRNPGKGDSPLHF
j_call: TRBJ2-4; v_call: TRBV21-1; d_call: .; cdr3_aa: CALRAGPAKNIQYF
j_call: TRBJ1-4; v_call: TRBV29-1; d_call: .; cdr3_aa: CSVGAEKAGSEKLFF
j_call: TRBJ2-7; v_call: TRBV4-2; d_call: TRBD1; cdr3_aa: CASSQSGGGGYEQYF
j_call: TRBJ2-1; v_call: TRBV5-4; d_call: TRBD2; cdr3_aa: CASSKAGGTYNEQFF
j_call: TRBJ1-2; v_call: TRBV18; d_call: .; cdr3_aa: CASSPSTEVNYGYTF
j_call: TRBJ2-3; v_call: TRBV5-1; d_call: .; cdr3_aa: CASSLEFRARDTQYF
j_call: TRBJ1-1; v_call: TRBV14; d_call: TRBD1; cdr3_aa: CASSQGLGQAMNTEAFF
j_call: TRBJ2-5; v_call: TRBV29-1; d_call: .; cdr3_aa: CSAGVRRDQETQYF
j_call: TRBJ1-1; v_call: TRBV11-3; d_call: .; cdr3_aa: CASSLVTTEAFF
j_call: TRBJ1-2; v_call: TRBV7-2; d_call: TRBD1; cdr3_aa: CASSLRQGGNYGYTF
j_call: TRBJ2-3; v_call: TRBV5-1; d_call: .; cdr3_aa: CASSSAGRSGSTDTQYF
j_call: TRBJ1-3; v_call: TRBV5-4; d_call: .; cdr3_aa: CASSLGGQSGNTIYF
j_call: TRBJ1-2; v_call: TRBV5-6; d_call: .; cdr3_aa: CASSSRRREGYTF
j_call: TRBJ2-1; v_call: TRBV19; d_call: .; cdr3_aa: CASSQLGGYNEQFF
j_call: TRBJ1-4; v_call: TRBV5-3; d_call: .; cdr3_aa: CARSLRTLRGNEKLFF
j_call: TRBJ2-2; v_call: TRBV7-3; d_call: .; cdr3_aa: CASSLGTVNTGELFF
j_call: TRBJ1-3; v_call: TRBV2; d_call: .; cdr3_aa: CASSEEFSGNTIYF
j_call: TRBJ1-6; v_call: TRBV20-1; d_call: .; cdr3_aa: CSASDGGSLHF
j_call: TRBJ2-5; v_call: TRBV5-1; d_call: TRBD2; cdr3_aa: CASSPGGTSGQETQYF
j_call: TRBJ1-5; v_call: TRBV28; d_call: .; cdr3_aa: CASSFPHGNQPQHF
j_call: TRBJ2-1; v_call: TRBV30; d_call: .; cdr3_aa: CAWSRSGSANEQFF
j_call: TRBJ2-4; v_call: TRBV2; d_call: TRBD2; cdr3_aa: CASSEGGGTIAKNIQYF
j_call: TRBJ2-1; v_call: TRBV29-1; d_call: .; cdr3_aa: CSVEVSSYNEQFF
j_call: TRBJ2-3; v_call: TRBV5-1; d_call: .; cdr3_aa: CASSLTPGAKTDTQYF
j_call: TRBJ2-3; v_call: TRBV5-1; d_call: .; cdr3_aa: CASSLEQVTDTQYF
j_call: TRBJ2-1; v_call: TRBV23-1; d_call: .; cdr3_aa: CASSRGGGRNNEQFF
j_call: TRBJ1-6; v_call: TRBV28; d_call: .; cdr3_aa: CASSFGGSYNSPLHF
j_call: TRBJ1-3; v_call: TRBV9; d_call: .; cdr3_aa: CASSTGTPGNTIYF
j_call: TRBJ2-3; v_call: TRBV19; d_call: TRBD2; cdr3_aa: CARIAGGDTQYF
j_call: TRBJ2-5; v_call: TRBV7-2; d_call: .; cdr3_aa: CASSTGSGVIQYF
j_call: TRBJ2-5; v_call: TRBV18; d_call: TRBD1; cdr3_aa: CASSQGVKETQYF
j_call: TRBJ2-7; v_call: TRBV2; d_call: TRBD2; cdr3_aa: CASTAGGRGAYEQYF
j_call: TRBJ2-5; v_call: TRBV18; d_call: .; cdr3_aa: CASSPRRDQETQYF
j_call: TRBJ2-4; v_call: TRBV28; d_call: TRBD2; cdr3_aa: CASGGVAKNIQYF
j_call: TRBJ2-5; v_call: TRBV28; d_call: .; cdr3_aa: CASSLTGQGTQYF
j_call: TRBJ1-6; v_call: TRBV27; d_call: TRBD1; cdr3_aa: CASRKQTGGFSPLHF
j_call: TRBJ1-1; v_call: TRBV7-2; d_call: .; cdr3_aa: CASSFSRGGMTEAFF
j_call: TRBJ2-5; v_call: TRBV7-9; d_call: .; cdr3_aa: CASSLESGKEETQYF
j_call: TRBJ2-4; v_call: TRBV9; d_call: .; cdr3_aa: CASSSPPGAGGAKNIQYF
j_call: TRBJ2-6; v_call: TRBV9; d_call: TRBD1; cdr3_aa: CASSVAHRGITGANVLTF
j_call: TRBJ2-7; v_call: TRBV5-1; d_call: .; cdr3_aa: CASSPAGYLSSYEQYF
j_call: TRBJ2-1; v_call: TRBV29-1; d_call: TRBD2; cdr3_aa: CSVGLAGTYNEQFF
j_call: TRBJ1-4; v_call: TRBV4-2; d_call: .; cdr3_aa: CASSQDQKEREKLFF
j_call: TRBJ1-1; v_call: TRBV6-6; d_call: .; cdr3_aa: CASSIGWGGNTEAFF
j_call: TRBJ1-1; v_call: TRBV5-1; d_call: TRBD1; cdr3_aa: CASSFLPGQMNTEAFF
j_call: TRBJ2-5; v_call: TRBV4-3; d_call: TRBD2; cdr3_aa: CASSQADGREETQYF
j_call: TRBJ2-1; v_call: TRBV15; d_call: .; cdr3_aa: CATSSEPTLRGQFF